A selection of T cell receptor beta chains follows, all from one sample in a study of T cell responses to AZD1222 COVID-19 vaccine. This table comes from immunoSEQ multiplex PCR, and its TCRdb copy is limited to in-frame clones, with some not included. This repertoire shows about 150,000 clones, 91% found once; its top ten account for 1.1% to 1.5%. Sequenced here: peripheral blood, sampled on day 0 of AZD1222 vaccination. The receptors were gathered from an adult in good health. Each CDR3 is given with its conserved first and last residue. A D gene is named only where the DNA matches it firmly. For some rows the clone size is stated as once, few or many, or as a class when expanded; others skip it.

clone_size | j_call | v_call | d_call | cdr3_aa | cdr3_nt
- | TRBJ1-3 | TRBV2 | TRBD1 | CASSDRGVNTIYF | TGTGCCAGCAGTGACAGGGGGGTAAACACCATATATTTT
- | TRBJ2-1 | TRBV19 | - | CASSRYEGEQFF | TGTGCCAGTAGTCGCTACGAGGGTGAGCAGTTCTTC
few | TRBJ1-2 | TRBV12-3/TRBV12-4 | - | CASSPTVNYGYTF | TGTGCCAGCAGCCCCACAGTTAACTATGGCTACACCTTC
- | TRBJ2-3 | TRBV10-1 | TRBD2 | CASSPSGLAGADTQYF | TGCGCCAGCTCCCCCTCGGGACTAGCGGGAGCGGATACGCAGTATTTT
- | TRBJ2-7 | TRBV27 | - | CASSSTNSYEQYF | TGTGCCAGCAGTTCGACTAACTCCTACGAGCAGTACTTC
- | TRBJ2-7 | TRBV14 | TRBD1 | CASSQVQGDPRYF | TGTGCCAGCAGCCAAGTCCAGGGGGACCCTCGGTACTTC
- | TRBJ2-1 | TRBV3-1/TRBV3-2 | TRBD2 | CASSQERRRSAGGLNEQFF | TGTGCCAGCAGCCAAGAAAGACGGCGGTCAGCGGGAGGATTAAATGAGCAGTTCTTC
once | TRBJ1-3 | TRBV7-2 | - | CASSLALGPPTSNTIYF | TGTGCCAGCAGCTTAGCGCTAGGCCCACCTACTTCAAACACCATATATTTT
once | TRBJ2-3 | TRBV7-9 | TRBD2 | CATPGGGAKDTQYF | TGTGCCACACCAGGCGGGGGGGCCAAAGATACGCAGTATTTT
few | TRBJ2-3 | TRBV5-4 | - | CASSLLDRQYF | TGTGCCAGCAGCTTATTGGACAGGCAGTATTTT
- | TRBJ2-5 | TRBV15 | - | CATSRTGQETQYF | TGTGCCACCAGCAGGACAGGACAAGAGACCCAGTACTTC
- | TRBJ1-1 | TRBV11-2 | TRBD1 | CASSLRTGVASRNTEAFF | TGTGCCAGCAGTTTAAGGACAGGTGTAGCATCTCGAAACACTGAAGCTTTCTTT
few | TRBJ2-5 | TRBV6-6 | TRBD2 | CASRAALAGEETQYF | TGTGCCAGCAGGGCCGCACTAGCGGGAGAAGAGACCCAGTACTTC
- | TRBJ2-1 | TRBV9 | - | CASSRRGRGVWDEQFF | TGTGCCAGCAGCAGGAGAGGGCGTGGGGTTTGGGATGAGCAGTTCTTC
- | TRBJ1-1 | TRBV19 | - | CASRRPGLNTEAFF | TGTGCCAGTAGGCGACCGGGACTCAACACTGAAGCTTTCTTT
- | TRBJ1-1 | TRBV30 | - | CAWTPSLPNTEAFF | TGTGCCTGGACCCCCAGCTTGCCGAACACTGAAGCTTTCTTT
- | TRBJ1-6 | TRBV3-1/TRBV3-2 | - | CASSRWVGRDSPLHF | TGTGCCAGCAGCCGGTGGGTAGGGAGAGATTCACCCCTCCACTTT
- | TRBJ2-5 | TRBV10-2 | - | CASSAGSQYF | TGCGCCAGCAGTGCCGGTTCCCAGTACTTC
- | TRBJ1-3 | TRBV11-2 | - | CASSSPPGTPGAGNTIYF | TGTGCCAGCAGCTCTCCCCCGGGCACTCCAGGGGCTGGAAACACCATATATTTT
- | TRBJ2-3 | TRBV5-6 | - | CASSSRSWSTDTQYF | TGTGCCAGCAGCTCGAGATCCTGGAGCACAGATACGCAGTATTTT
- | TRBJ2-5 | TRBV5-1 | TRBD2 | CASSSGLAGDRETQYF | TGCGCCAGCAGCTCAGGACTAGCGGGAGATAGAGAGACCCAGTACTTC
once | TRBJ1-1 | TRBV5-1 | TRBD1 | CASRRDRVDTEAFF | TGCGCCAGCAGGAGGGACAGGGTGGACACTGAAGCTTTCTTT
- | TRBJ2-7 | TRBV6-5 | - | CASRGDFFPYEQYF | TGTGCCAGCAGAGGGGACTTCTTTCCCTACGAGCAGTACTTC
- | TRBJ2-1 | TRBV11-2 | - | CASSLTQGEPEQFF | TGTGCCAGCAGCTTAACGCAGGGTGAGCCTGAGCAGTTCTTC
- | TRBJ2-5 | TRBV5-6 | - | CASSLMSQETQYF | TGTGCCAGCAGCTTGATGTCGCAAGAGACCCAGTACTTC
- | TRBJ2-3 | TRBV9 | - | CASSDRPERLDTQYF | TGTGCCAGCAGCGATCGGCCAGAAAGGTTGGATACGCAGTATTTT
- | TRBJ2-2 | TRBV12-5 | TRBD2 | CASGQAGGKTGELFF | TGTGCTAGTGGCCAAGCGGGAGGGAAAACCGGGGAGCTGTTTTTT
- | TRBJ2-1 | TRBV7-3 | TRBD2 | CASSPGTSGNEQFF | TGTGCCAGCAGCCCCGGGACTAGCGGCAATGAGCAGTTCTTC
- | TRBJ2-5 | TRBV12-5 | TRBD1 | CASGFPTQGDRETQYF | TGTGCTAGTGGTTTCCCCACTCAGGGGGATCGGGAGACCCAGTACTTC
- | TRBJ2-1 | TRBV7-7 | TRBD2 | CASSLVAGGPNYNEQFF | TGTGCTAGCAGCTTAGTGGCGGGAGGGCCAAATTACAATGAGCAGTTCTTC
- | TRBJ1-5 | TRBV27 | - | CASSFDSAWPQHF | TGTGCCAGCAGTTTCGACAGCGCATGGCCCCAGCATTTT
- | TRBJ1-4 | TRBV10-1 | - | CAIKYRYNEKLFF | TGCGCCATCAAATACAGATATAATGAAAAACTGTTTTTT
- | TRBJ1-6 | TRBV19 | - | CASSAGSYNSPLHF | TGTGCCAGTAGTGCGGGATCCTATAATTCACCCCTCCACTTT
- | TRBJ1-2 | TRBV10-3 | - | CAISGGREGGYTF | TGTGCCATCAGTGGTGGCAGGGAAGGCGGCTACACCTTC
- | TRBJ1-2 | TRBV28 | - | CASSFYSEGYTF | TGTGCCAGCAGTTTTTATTCGGAGGGCTACACCTTC
- | TRBJ2-5 | TRBV7-2 | - | CASSIGTPDQETQYF | TGTGCCAGCAGCATCGGGACACCGGACCAAGAGACCCAGTACTTC
- | TRBJ2-5 | TRBV3-1/TRBV3-2 | TRBD2 | CASSRRLAGGPSGETQYF | TGTGCCAGCAGCCGTCGACTAGCGGGAGGGCCCTCGGGAGAGACCCAGTACTTC
- | TRBJ2-1 | TRBV6-2/TRBV6-3 | TRBD2 | CASSSGYGGGYNEQFF | TGTGCCAGCAGTTCCGGATACGGGGGGGGATACAATGAGCAGTTCTTC
- | TRBJ1-1 | TRBV19 | TRBD1 | CASSMRDRGNTEAFF | TGTGCCAGTAGTATGAGGGACAGGGGGAACACTGAAGCTTTCTTT
- | TRBJ1-2 | TRBV25-1 | - | CASQEVYGYTF | TGTGCCAGCCAGGAGGTATATGGCTACACCTTC
- | TRBJ2-7 | TRBV9 | - | CASSATNRVDYEQYF | TGTGCCAGCAGCGCAACCAACAGGGTGGACTACGAGCAGTACTTC
- | TRBJ1-2 | TRBV28 | - | CATQPSQGPFGNYGYTF | TGTGCCACCCAGCCCTCGCAGGGGCCCTTTGGGAACTATGGCTACACCTTC